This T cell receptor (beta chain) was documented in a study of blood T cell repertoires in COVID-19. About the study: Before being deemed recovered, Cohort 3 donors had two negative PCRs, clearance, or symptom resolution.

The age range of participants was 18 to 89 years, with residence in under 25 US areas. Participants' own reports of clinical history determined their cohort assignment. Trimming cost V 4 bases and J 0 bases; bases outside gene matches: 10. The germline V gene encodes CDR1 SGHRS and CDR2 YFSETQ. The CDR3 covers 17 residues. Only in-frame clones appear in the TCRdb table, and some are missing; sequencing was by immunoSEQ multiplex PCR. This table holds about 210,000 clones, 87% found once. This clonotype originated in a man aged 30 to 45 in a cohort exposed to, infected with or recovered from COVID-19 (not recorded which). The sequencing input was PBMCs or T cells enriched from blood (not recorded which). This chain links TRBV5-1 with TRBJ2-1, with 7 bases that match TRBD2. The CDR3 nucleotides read TGCGCCAGCAGCCAAACCATCGGCGGGAGCTCCTACAATGAGCAGTTCTTC. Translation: CASSQTIGGSSYNEQFF.